This TCR beta chain is from a study of T cell responses to AZD1222 COVID-19 vaccine. Broader study findings: Seropositive AZD1222 recipients at baseline numbered only five or six. Most donors were white British and more were female, and clonal diversity was possibly underestimated. Among spike-specific TCRs, nearly half reportedly target unmutated variant regions.

As for this clone: The antigen is unknown.

Clones were sequenced by immunoSEQ multiplex PCR, and TCRdb holds only the in-frame ones, with some missing. The profile shows 110,000 to 150,000 clones, about 90% of them singletons. Pooling was applied to second doses at about 4 or about 12 weeks. This CDR3 region has 17 residues. Looked up from germline, CDR1 is MDHEN and CDR2 is SYDVKM. The ends lost 3 bases at V and 1 base at J; junction bases unmatched: 7. The chain recombines TRBV28 with TRBJ2-3; 10 bases match TRBD1. The receptor was derived from an adult who received the AZD1222 COVID-19 vaccine. The sample was peripheral blood, taken 28 days after the second AZD1222 dose. The CDR3 DNA reads TGTGCCAGCAGTTTTTCCGGACAGGGGGTTGGCACAGATACGCAGTATTTT. Translation: CASSFSGQGVGTDTQYF.